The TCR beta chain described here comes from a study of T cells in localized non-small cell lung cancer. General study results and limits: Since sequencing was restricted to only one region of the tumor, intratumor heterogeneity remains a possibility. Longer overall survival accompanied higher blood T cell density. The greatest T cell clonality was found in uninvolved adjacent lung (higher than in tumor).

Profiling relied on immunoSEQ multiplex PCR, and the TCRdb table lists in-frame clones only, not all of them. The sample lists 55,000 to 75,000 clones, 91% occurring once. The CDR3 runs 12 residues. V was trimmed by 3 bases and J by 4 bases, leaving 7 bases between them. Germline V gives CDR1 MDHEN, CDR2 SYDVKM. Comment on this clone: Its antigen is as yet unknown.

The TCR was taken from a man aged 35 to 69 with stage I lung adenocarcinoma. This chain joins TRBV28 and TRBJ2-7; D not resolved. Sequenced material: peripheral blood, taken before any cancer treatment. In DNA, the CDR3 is TGTGCCAGCAGTTTTAACGGTTACGAGCAGTACTTC. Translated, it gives CASSFNGYEQYF.